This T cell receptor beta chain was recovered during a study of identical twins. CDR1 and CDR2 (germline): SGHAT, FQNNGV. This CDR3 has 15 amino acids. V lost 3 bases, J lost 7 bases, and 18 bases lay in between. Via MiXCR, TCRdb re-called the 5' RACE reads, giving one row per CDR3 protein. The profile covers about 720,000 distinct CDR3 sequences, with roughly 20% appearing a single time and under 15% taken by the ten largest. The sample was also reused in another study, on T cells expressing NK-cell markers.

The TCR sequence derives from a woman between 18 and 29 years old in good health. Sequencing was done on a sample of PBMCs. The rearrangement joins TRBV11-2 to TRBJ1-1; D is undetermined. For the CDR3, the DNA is TGTGCCAGCAGCTTCCTCTCCGGGAAAAACCATGAAGCTTTCTTT. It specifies CASSFLSGKNHEAFF.